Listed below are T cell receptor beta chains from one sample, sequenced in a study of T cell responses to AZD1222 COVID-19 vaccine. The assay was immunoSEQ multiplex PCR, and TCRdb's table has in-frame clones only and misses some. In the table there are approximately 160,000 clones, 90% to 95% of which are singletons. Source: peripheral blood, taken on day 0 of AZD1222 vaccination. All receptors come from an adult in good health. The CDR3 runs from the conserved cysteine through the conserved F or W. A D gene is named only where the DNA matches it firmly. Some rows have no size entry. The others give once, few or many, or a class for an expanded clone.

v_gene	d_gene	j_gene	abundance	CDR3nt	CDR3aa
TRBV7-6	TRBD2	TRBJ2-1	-	TGTGCCAGCAGCCGTCGGACTAGCGCCGGCGCAAACAATGAGCAGTTCTTC	CASSRRTSAGANNEQFF
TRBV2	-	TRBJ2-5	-	TGTGCCAGCAGTGATGTCGGGGGGCGTGGAGAGACCCAGTACTTC	CASSDVGGRGETQYF
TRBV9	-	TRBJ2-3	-	TGTGCCAGCAGCCTCGTAAGCACAGATACGCAGTATTTT	CASSLVSTDTQYF
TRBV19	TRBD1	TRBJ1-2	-	TGTGCCAGTAGAAGGACAGGGGCCTCTAGCTATGGCTACACCTTC	CASRRTGASSYGYTF
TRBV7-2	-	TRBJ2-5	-	TGTGCCAGCAGCTTAGTGGGTGGGGAGACCCAGTACTTC	CASSLVGGETQYF
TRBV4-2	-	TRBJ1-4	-	TGTGCCAGCAGCCAAGAAAACAATGAAAAACTGTTTTTT	CASSQENNEKLFF
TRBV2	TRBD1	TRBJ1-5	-	TGTGCCAGCAGCCTAGGGGGCCTCTATAGCAATCAGCCCCAGCATTTT	CASSLGGLYSNQPQHF
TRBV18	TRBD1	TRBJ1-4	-	TGTGCCAGCTCGCCCCGACAGGGGTCAACTAATGAAAAACTGTTTTTT	CASSPRQGSTNEKLFF
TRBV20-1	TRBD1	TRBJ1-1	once	TGCAGTGCTAGTGAGGACAGGCGGGACACTGAAGCTTTCTTT	CSASEDRRDTEAFF
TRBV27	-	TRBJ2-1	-	TGTGCCAGCAGTTTATGGGGCGAGCACGGTGAGCAGTTCTTC	CASSLWGEHGEQFF
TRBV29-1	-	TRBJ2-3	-	TGCAGCGTTGGATGGGACCGTTCCACAGATACGCAGTATTTT	CSVGWDRSTDTQYF
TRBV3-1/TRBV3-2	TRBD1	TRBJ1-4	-	TGTGCCAGCAGCCTCCAGGGGGCGGGTGGTGAAAAACTGTTTTTT	CASSLQGAGGEKLFF
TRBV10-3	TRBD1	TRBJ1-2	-	TGTGCCATCAGTCGTATGACCCAGGGGGCGGCTAACTATGGCTACACCTTC	CAISRMTQGAANYGYTF
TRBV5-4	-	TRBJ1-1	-	TGTGCCAGCAGCTCAACCATGGGCACTGAAGCTTTCTTT	CASSSTMGTEAFF
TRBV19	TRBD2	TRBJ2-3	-	TGTGCCAGTAGTATTTCGCGGGGGGCTCACACAGATACGCAGTATTTT	CASSISRGAHTDTQYF
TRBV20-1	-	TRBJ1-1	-	TGCAGTGCTCCCAGACAGACTGAAGCTTTCTTT	CSAPRQTEAFF
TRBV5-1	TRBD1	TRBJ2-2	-	TGCGCCAGCAGCAAGCCGGGACAGGGTGGGTCCGGGGAGCTGTTTTTT	CASSKPGQGGSGELFF
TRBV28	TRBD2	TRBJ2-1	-	TGTGCCAGCAGTTTCGGGGGGGCGCCCGAATACAATGAGCAGTTCTTC	CASSFGGAPEYNEQFF
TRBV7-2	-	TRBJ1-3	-	TGTGCCAGCAGCTTAGCGCTCGGGTTCTCTGGAAACACCATATATTTT	CASSLALGFSGNTIYF
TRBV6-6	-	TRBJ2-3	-	TGTGCCAGCAGGACGGCACGTAGCACAGATACGCAGTATTTT	CASRTARSTDTQYF
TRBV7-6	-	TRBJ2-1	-	TGTGCCAGCAGCTTAGTGGGGCCCGCCGGCTACAATGAGCAGTTCTTC	CASSLVGPAGYNEQFF
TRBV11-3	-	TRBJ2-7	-	TGTGCCAGCTCCTTGAGGAGCTCCTACGAGCAGTACTTC	CASSLRSSYEQYF
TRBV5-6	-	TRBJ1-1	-	TGTGCCAGCAGCTACAATCAGGGTTCGGTCACGAGCTCTGAAGCTTTCTTT	CASSYNQGSVTSSEAFF
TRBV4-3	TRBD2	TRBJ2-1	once	TGCGCCAGCAGCCAGGCTACTAGCGGGGGCTACAATGAGCAGTTCTTC	CASSQATSGGYNEQFF
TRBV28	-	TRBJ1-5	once	TGTGCCAGCAGTTTCGCCGGGATCAATCAGCCCCAGCATTTT	CASSFAGINQPQHF
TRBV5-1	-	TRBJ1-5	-	TGCGCCAGCAGCCCGGGCTATAGCAATCAGCCCCAGCATTTT	CASSPGYSNQPQHF
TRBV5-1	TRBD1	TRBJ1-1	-	TGCGCCAGCATGCCCGGGACAGGGAAGAACACTGAAGCTTTCTTT	CASMPGTGKNTEAFF
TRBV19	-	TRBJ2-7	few	TGTGCCAGTAGTCATACAGGGACCTACGAGCAGTACTTC	CASSHTGTYEQYF
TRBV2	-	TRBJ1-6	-	TGTGCCAGCCTTTGGGGGGGGTTGGATTCACCCCTCCACTTT	CASLWGGLDSPLHF
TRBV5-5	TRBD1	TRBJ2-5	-	TGTGCCAGCAGCTTGGGACAGGGGGAGACCCAGTACTTC	CASSLGQGETQYF
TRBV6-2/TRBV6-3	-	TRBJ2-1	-	TGTGCCAGCAGTTATACGTCGGGATACAATGAGCAGTTCTTC	CASSYTSGYNEQFF
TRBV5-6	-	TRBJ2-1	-	TGTGCCAGCAGTAGCTTTAAGCTCGGCAGGGCAGCGGAGCAGTTCTTC	CASSSFKLGRAAEQFF
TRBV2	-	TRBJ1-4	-	TGTGCCAGCAAGGATGGGAACGTAGCTAATGAAAAACTGTTTTTT	CASKDGNVANEKLFF
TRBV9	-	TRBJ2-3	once	TGTGCCAGCAGCGTAATTAGCACAGATACGCAGTATTTT	CASSVISTDTQYF
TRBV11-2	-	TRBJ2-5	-	TGTGCCAGCAGCTTCGGGGGAGAGACCCAGTACTTC	CASSFGGETQYF
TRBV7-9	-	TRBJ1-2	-	TGTGCCAGCAGCCCCGCCGGACTCGTCGGGTATGGCTACACCTTC	CASSPAGLVGYGYTF
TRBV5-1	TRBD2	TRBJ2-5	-	TGCGCCAGCAGCCCCGGACTAGCGGTCCAAGAGACCCAGTACTTC	CASSPGLAVQETQYF
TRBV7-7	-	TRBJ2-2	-	TGTGCCAGCAGCTTAGTGCTGGGCCCGAACACCGGGGAGCTGTTTTTT	CASSLVLGPNTGELFF
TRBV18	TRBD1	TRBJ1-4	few	TGTGCCAGCTCACCAAGGCAGGACAGGGATGAAAAACTGTTTTTT	CASSPRQDRDEKLFF
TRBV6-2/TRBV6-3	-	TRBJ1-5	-	TGTGCCAGCAGTTACCGGTTCTATAGCAATCAGCCCCAGCATTTT	CASSYRFYSNQPQHF
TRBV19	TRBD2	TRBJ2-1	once	TGTGCCAGTAGTAACAGCGGGGGGGCGGAAAATGAGCAGTTCTTC	CASSNSGGAENEQFF